This TCR beta chain was captured by sequencing in a study of response to subunit inactivated influenza vaccine. Turning to this clonotype: As yet, its antigen is unknown.

TCRdb analysed the RT-PCR reads with MiXCR anew, one entry per CDR3 protein. Among some 850,000 distinct CDR3 sequences listed, under 20% were seen once. Findings and limits, study-wide: Authors suggested few new T cells are recruited by each seasonal influenza vaccination.

Sequenced here: PBMCs from blood, sampled 5 days after vaccination. This clonotype was sampled from a man in his fifties who received an inactivated influenza vaccine.

This chain's CDR3 is CSASRDRENSPLHF. DNA of the CDR3: TGCAGTGCTAGCAGGGACAGGGAAAATTCACCCCTCCACTTT. The chain joins TRBV20-1 to TRBJ1-6; 9 bases are a match to TRBD1. The CDR3 is made up of 14 amino acids. The trim removed 3 bases at V and 7 bases at J, leaving 4 bases unmatched. CDR1 and CDR2 (germline): DFQATT, SNEGSKA (reference sequence).